Each of the 9 T cell receptor beta chains below was sequenced from the same sample in a study of blood T cell repertoires in COVID-19. Assay: immunoSEQ multiplex PCR; the TCRdb copy retains only in-frame clones and omits some. Among over 200,000 clones listed, around 82% were seen once. The sequencing sample was made of peripheral blood. The receptors here all came from a man at least 80 years old with acute or convalescent COVID-19.

The V call is TRBV5-4, the J call TRBJ2-2; tentative D call: TRBD2 (5 bases). Germline CDR1 reads SGHNT; CDR2 reads YYREEE (reference sequence). V was cut by 2 bases and J by 1 base, with 9 bases left in between. The CDR3 extends over 15 amino acids. The CDR3 here is CASSFRGRNTGELFF. CDR3 DNA sequence: TGTGCCAGCAGCTTTCGAGGGAGGAACACCGGGGAGCTGTTTTTT.

The rearrangement joins TRBV19 to TRBJ2-5; a possible D gene is TRBD1 (7 bases). The germline V gene has CDR1 LNHDA and CDR2 SQIVND (reference sequence). CDR3 size: 14 residues. The ends were cut back, 4 bases at V and 7 bases at J, with 16 bases in the middle. The CDR3 region is CASSNSAGGGTQYF. As DNA, the CDR3 is TGTGCCAGTAGTAATTCAGCAGGGGGAGGGACCCAGTACTTC.

The J gene is TRBJ2-3, the V gene TRBV6-5; D is unresolved. The CDR3 extends over 11 amino acids. V was shortened by 6 bases and J by 6 bases, with 7 bases between the two germline ends. Per the germline V gene, CDR1 is MNHEY and CDR2 is SVGAGI. The CDR3 spells CASSTRDTQYF. In nucleotides, the CDR3 is TGTGCCAGCAGCACCCGGGATACGCAGTATTTT.

The chain has TRBV5-6 and TRBJ1-1; 10 bases match TRBD1. CDR3 length equals 17 residues. V lost 0 bases to trimming and J lost 4 bases; unmatched junction nucleotides: 9. Germline values: CDR1 SGHDT, CDR2 YYEEEE. CDR3 sequence reads: CASSLVGQGVFGTEAFF. CDR3 DNA sequence: TGTGCCAGCAGCTTGGTCGGACAGGGGGTGTTTGGCACTGAAGCTTTCTTT.

This clone was counted a few times. Distinct nucleotide sequences in the sample also encode this CDR3. The CDR3 spells CASSLASSGANVLTF. Here the CDR3 DNA reads TGCGCCAGCAGCTTGGCCAGCTCTGGGGCCAACGTCCTGACTTTC. The rearrangement uses TRBV5-1 and TRBJ2-6; no reliable D call. This CDR3 is built from 15 residues. The V gene's germline CDR1 is SGHRS and CDR2 YFSETQ. The V gene lost 0 bases and the J gene lost 0 bases, with 4 bases spanning the gap.

Comment on this clone: Other nucleotide sequences in the sample specify the same CDR3. The chain recombines TRBV19 with TRBJ1-5, with TRBD1 matching over 9 bases. CDR3 length: 14 residues. Germline lookup yields CDR1 LNHDA and CDR2 SQIVND (reference sequence). With V trimmed by 2 bases and J by 5 bases, 1 base remained unmatched. Here the CDR3 DNA reads TGTGCCAGTAGTATATGGACAGGGGATCAGCCCCAGCATTTT. Its protein product is CASSIWTGDQPQHF. Looking up the rest from reference TRBV19 and TRBJ1-5 gives the full variable domain: DGGITQSPKYLFRKEGQNVTLSCEQNLNHDAMYWYRQDPGQGLRLIYYSQIVNDFQKGDIAEGYSVSREKKESFPLTVTSAQKNPTAFYLCASSIWTGDQPQHFGDGTRLSIL.

This clone was detected once. The V and J genes are TRBV6-2 or TRBV6-3 and TRBJ2-5; the D gene is possibly TRBD2 (6 bases). Per germline, CDR1 MNHEY and CDR2 SVGEGT. The CDR3 runs to 13 residues. V gave up 6 bases and J gave up 5 bases, with 13 bases separating them. The DNA of the CDR3 is TGTGCCAGCAGCAAGGGGAGGTGGGAGACCCAGTACTTC. This codes for CASSKGRWETQYF.

The V and J genes are TRBV6-5 and TRBJ2-5, with TRBD1 matching over 9 bases. V dropped 6 bases and J dropped 5; count of bases not matched to a gene: 7. In germline, CDR1 is MNHEY, CDR2 SVGAGI. This CDR3 region has 14 residues. CDR3 protein: CASRGTGHGETQYF. CDR3 sequence (DNA): TGTGCCAGCAGAGGGACAGGGCATGGGGAGACCCAGTACTTC.

This clone was found once. The chain combines TRBV5-1 with TRBJ2-1; 10 positions match TRBD1. Germline V gene sequence: CDR1 SGHRS, CDR2 YFSETQ. The length of the CDR3 is 17 residues. Trimming removed 3 bases from V and 2 bases from J; junction bases left unmatched: 8. CDR3 protein: CASSSGSGTGAYNEQFF. CDR3 in DNA: TGCGCCAGCAGCTCTGGGTCGGGGACAGGGGCCTACAATGAGCAGTTCTTC.